The rows below give T cell receptor beta chains drawn from one sample of a study of blood T cell repertoires in COVID-19. The repertoire was sequenced with immunoSEQ multiplex PCR; TCRdb's copy has only in-frame clones and lacks some. The repertoire has around 270,000 clones, around 89% of them found once; the top ten carry approximately 0.84%. What was sequenced was peripheral blood. These TCRs come from a man aged 25 to 40 with acute or convalescent COVID-19. The CDR3 runs from the conserved cysteine through the conserved F or W. The order of the fields is V gene, clone size, CDR3 protein. A row's size may be missing; if present it is once, few, many or a size class.

TRBV11-2	-	CASSLNDPGQGAYEQYF
TRBV28	-	CASPPAGGPNEQFF
TRBV15	-	CATSSKPRTGFRHGYTF
TRBV6-5	-	CASSYVTGTSEAFF
TRBV10-2	-	CASTPGGAGQPQHF
TRBV24-1	-	CATSDPKTGLGETQYF
TRBV10-3	-	CAIRTGGSYEQYF
TRBV19	-	CASSIDSTRGTEAFF
TRBV6-2/TRBV6-3	-	CASSTSAGADTQYF
TRBV4-1	-	CASSQIGLAGGPTDTQYF
TRBV19	-	CASSNRGSNQPQHF
TRBV27	-	CASSPASGMQPQHF
TRBV28	-	CASSLPGGRETQYF
TRBV29-1	-	CSVFRTGNSEQYF
TRBV2	-	CASSGPGYEQFF
TRBV5-1	-	CASSQGSAETQYF
TRBV15	-	CATSRDKSFGGTNYGYTF
TRBV6-6	-	CASRPGTFLAFF
TRBV5-1	-	CASRYDTDTGELFF
TRBV19	-	CASTPKAGGTYFTGELFF
TRBV29-1	-	CSVDDWQETQYF
TRBV6-4	-	CASSGPTAGVQETQYF
TRBV28	-	CASSLMAGQNQPQHF
TRBV6-5	few	CASSYSGASGNTIYF
TRBV27	-	CASSTQGSYSPLHF
TRBV27	-	CASSFSGQRNQPQHF
TRBV6-2/TRBV6-3	-	CASSNMNRDGYTF
TRBV21-1	-	CASSKVAGYEQYF
TRBV28	-	CASASGRRERQNYGYTF
TRBV9	-	CASSATSVSGELFF
TRBV5-1	-	CASSPLGGSGNQPQHF
TRBV5-1	-	CASSLDGGLGDTQYF
TRBV29-1	-	CSDRDRDTQYF